What follows describes a single T cell receptor (beta chain). Its antigen is unidentified. A read error may produce the germline difference seen at one junction end. PCR employed 60 Vbeta and 13 Jbeta primers. Profiling relied on immunoSEQ multiplex PCR, and the TCRdb table lists in-frame clones only, not all of them. The sample carries some 100,000 clones, 74% recorded once. The CDR3 consists of 15 residues. The germline CDR1 and CDR2 sequences are SEHNR and FQNEAQ (reference sequence). This entry comes from a study of cytomegalovirus exposure and HLA in healthy donors. Study details: Around 190 million T cells yielded roughly 120 million unique TCR beta sequences, as an earlier analysis found.

Study conclusions and caveats: Within an earlier analysis, most TCR beta V segments proved productive either about 87% or about 30% of the time. Follow-up analysis found HLA locus-dependent TCR association rates, highest for DRB1 and lowest for HLA-C. When analyzed later, a missense DCLRE1C variant was found to be linked to TCR beta V- and J-gene trimming.

The sequencing sample was made of PBMCs. The chain uses TRBV7-9 and TRBJ1-1; tentatively, D is TRBD1 (6 bases). The clonotype originates from a human donor in good health. The CDR3 loop reads CASSARDTLNAEAFF. The CDR3 coding sequence is TGTGCCAGCAGCGCCCGGGACACCTTGAACGCTGAAGCTTTCTTT.